Listed below are T cell receptor beta chains from one sample, sequenced in a study of cytomegalovirus exposure and HLA in healthy donors. Assay used: immunoSEQ multiplex PCR; TCRdb lists only in-frame clones, some missing. Of about 140,000 clones detected, over 60% appear once; the ten largest clones hold 2.5% to 3.5%. Sequencing was done on a sample of PBMCs. These TCRs come from a male donor in good health and CMV-seronegative. CDR3s leave out the opening cysteine and the closing phenylalanine or tryptophan. Size tells how often a clone was seen (once, few, many) or the class of an expanded clone, and some rows leave it out.

>TRBJ2-1|once|TRBV5-1
ASSLGSGVDNEQF
>TRBJ1-3|NA|TRBV19
ASSNDREATGNTIY
>TRBJ1-1|NA|TRBV4-1
ASRKLRDRGPEAF
>TRBJ2-7|NA|TRBV7-2
ASSLVGQRIPYEQY
>TRBJ1-5|NA|TRBV9
ASSSLLTGARPSNQPQH
>TRBJ1-1|NA|TRBV5-3
ARSLSVNTEAF
>TRBJ2-6|NA|TRBV10-3
AISEYALRGLGANVLT
>TRBJ2-7|NA|TRBV7-9
ASSAGTSVDEQY
>TRBJ1-1|NA|TRBV5-1
ASSIHGNTEAF
>TRBJ2-4|few|TRBV19
ASSPTGQLAKNIQY